These T cell receptor beta chains were read from a single sample in a study of vaccination and CD4 T cells after COVID-19. No antigens are known for them. TCRdb re-called the PCR reads through MiXCR, storing one row per CDR3 protein. The data contain some 7,700 distinct CDR3 sequences, around half of them singletons. The material sequenced was CD4+ T cells from blood, cultured in vitro. The receptors were sampled from a human donor in good health. Both conserved end residues are part of each CDR3. The D gene is left open where the match is weak. Size is stated for part of the rows, as once, few or many counts, or as a class when the clone is expanded.

J gene | clone size | V gene | D gene | CDR3 protein | CDR3 DNA
TRBJ2-4 | . | TRBV24-1 | . | CATSDPTGAKNIQYF | TGTGCCACCAGTGATCCTACCGGGGCCAAAAACATTCAGTACTTC
TRBJ2-3 | . | TRBV9 | . | CASSVAPRGHTDTQYF | TGTGCCAGCAGCGTAGCACCGCGGGGCCACACAGATACGCAGTATTTT
TRBJ2-2 | once | TRBV29-1 | TRBD1 | CSTGTANTGELFF | TGCAGCACGGGGACAGCGAACACCGGGGAGCTGTTTTTT
TRBJ2-2 | few | TRBV28 | . | CASRLGTLGELFF | TGTGCCAGCAGGCTCGGGACACTCGGGGAGCTGTTTTTT
TRBJ2-4 | . | TRBV11-2 | . | CASSSRLAKNIQYF | TGTGCCAGCAGCTCCCGCCTAGCCAAAAACATTCAGTACTTC
TRBJ1-3 | . | TRBV7-8 | . | CASSPDSVGNTIYF | TGTGCCAGCAGCCCTGATAGTGTGGGAAACACCATATATTTT
TRBJ2-7 | few | TRBV11-2 | . | CASKGRDYEQYF | TGTGCCAGCAAAGGCAGAGACTACGAGCAGTACTTC
TRBJ1-5 | . | TRBV28 | . | CASSTRQVSNQPQHF | TGTGCCAGCAGTACCCGACAGGTTAGCAATCAGCCCCAGCATTTT
TRBJ2-5 | . | TRBV23-1 | . | CASTPRWGPQETQYF | TGCGCCAGCACACCTCGATGGGGTCCCCAAGAGACCCAGTACTTC
TRBJ1-4 | . | TRBV11-2 | . | CASSLQGADEKLFF | TGTGCCAGCAGCTTGCAGGGTGCGGATGAAAAACTGTTTTTT
TRBJ1-6 | few | TRBV27 | . | CASSLEGGNNSPLHF | TGTGCCAGCAGTTTAGAGGGAGGAAATAATTCACCCCTCCACTTT
TRBJ1-1 | . | TRBV5-5 | TRBD1 | CASSLDPGGLRTEAFF | TGTGCCAGCAGCTTGGACCCAGGGGGGCTGAGGACTGAAGCTTTCTTT
TRBJ1-2 | . | TRBV27 | TRBD1 | CASRAGGGYTF | TGTGCCAGCAGGGCAGGGGGTGGCTACACCTTC
TRBJ2-7 | . | TRBV1 | . | CTSSLVGDRAYEQYF | TGCACCAGCAGCCTAGTCGGAGACAGAGCCTACGAGCAGTACTTC
TRBJ1-5 | . | TRBV30 | . | CAWTRPVDGEPQHF | TGTGCCTGGACCCGCCCAGTGGATGGCGAGCCCCAGCATTTT
TRBJ2-2 | . | TRBV5-1 | TRBD2 | CASRTSGNTGELFF | TGCGCCAGCCGGACTAGCGGGAACACCGGGGAGCTGTTTTTT
TRBJ1-6 | few | TRBV27 | . | CASSLLGSSYNSPLHF | TGTGCCAGCAGTTTGCTAGGGAGCTCCTATAATTCACCCCTCCACTTT
TRBJ1-5 | . | TRBV2 | . | CASSGRGGSNQPQHF | TGTGCCAGCAGTGGACGGGGCGGGAGCAATCAGCCCCAGCATTTT
TRBJ2-5 | . | TRBV2 | . | CASSDEETQYF | TGTGCCAGCAGTGACGAAGAGACCCAGTACTTC
TRBJ2-7 | . | TRBV6-5 | . | CASSSAGLQTYEQYF | TGTGCCAGCAGTTCGGCCGGACTACAGACCTACGAGCAGTACTTC
TRBJ2-1 | . | TRBV6-5 | TRBD2 | CASSYSGRLAGGGNEQFF | TGTGCCAGCAGTTACTCGGGCCGACTAGCGGGAGGGGGCAATGAGCAGTTCTTC
TRBJ2-2 | . | TRBV24-1 | . | CATSGGSGPGGELFF | TGTGCCACCAGTGGAGGGTCGGGTCCGGGCGGGGAGCTGTTTTTT
TRBJ1-2 | few | TRBV11-2 | TRBD1 | CASSQGQGIYGYTF | TGTGCCAGCAGCCAGGGACAGGGTATCTATGGCTACACCTTC
TRBJ1-6 | few | TRBV20-1 | . | CSARLSGPRAGDSPLHF | TGCAGTGCTAGATTATCGGGACCCCGGGCGGGTGATTCACCCCTCCACTTT
TRBJ2-3 | . | TRBV20-1 | TRBD2 | CSASVGRARDTQYF | TGCAGTGCTAGCGTCGGGAGGGCCAGGGATACGCAGTATTTT
TRBJ2-6 | . | TRBV5-1 | TRBD1 | CASSFTGTGQTGANVLTF | TGCGCCAGCAGCTTTACCGGGACAGGGCAAACTGGGGCCAACGTCCTGACTTTC
TRBJ1-5 | few | TRBV6-5 | TRBD1 | CASSSRRQGARQPQHF | TGTGCCAGCAGTTCACGCCGACAGGGGGCAAGACAGCCCCAGCATTTT
TRBJ1-5 | few | TRBV20-1 | . | CSALRGAFSNQPQHF | TGCAGTGCCCTGCGGGGGGCCTTTAGCAATCAGCCCCAGCATTTT
TRBJ2-1 | few | TRBV7-2 | . | CASSSRSGKGTEQFF | TGTGCCAGCAGCTCCCGTTCAGGGAAGGGAACTGAGCAGTTCTTC
TRBJ1-2 | . | TRBV27 | TRBD1 | CASSPGTGVNYGYTF | TGTGCCAGCAGTCCGGGGACAGGGGTCAACTATGGCTACACCTTC
TRBJ1-2 | . | TRBV5-5 | TRBD1 | CASSYLDRANGYTF | TGTGCCAGCAGTTATCTGGACAGGGCGAATGGCTACACCTTC
TRBJ2-1 | few | TRBV20-1 | . | CSARGTTYNEQFF | TGCAGTGCTAGAGGGACTACCTACAATGAGCAGTTCTTC
TRBJ1-5 | . | TRBV11-2 | . | CASSPRAGGNQPQHF | TGTGCCAGCAGCCCTCGGGCGGGGGGCAATCAGCCCCAGCATTTT
TRBJ1-2 | few | TRBV7-9 | . | CASSRANNYGYTF | TGTGCCAGCAGCCGGGCCAATAACTATGGCTACACCTTC
TRBJ2-3 | . | TRBV12-5 | TRBD1 | CASGSGQGPDTQYF | TGTGCTAGTGGTTCGGGACAGGGACCGGATACGCAGTATTTT
TRBJ1-2 | . | TRBV19 | . | CASSSGFYGYTF | TGTGCCAGTAGTTCAGGGTTCTATGGCTACACCTTC
TRBJ1-3 | once | TRBV12-3/TRBV12-4 | . | CASSSGAASGNTIYF | TGTGCCAGCAGTTCCGGTGCGGCGTCTGGAAACACCATATATTTT
TRBJ1-5 | . | TRBV7-2 | . | CASSLEAGWQPQHF | TGTGCCAGCAGCTTAGAGGCAGGGTGGCAGCCCCAGCATTTT
TRBJ2-5 | . | TRBV10-2 | TRBD1 | CASQSNRGGETQYF | TGCGCCAGCCAATCAAACAGGGGTGGGGAGACCCAGTACTTC
TRBJ2-5 | . | TRBV7-2 | . | CASSPGQRQETQYF | TGTGCCAGCAGCCCCGGACAGAGACAAGAGACCCAGTACTTC
TRBJ1-1 | . | TRBV9 | . | CASRAVGTEAFF | TGTGCCAGCCGGGCAGTGGGCACTGAAGCTTTCTTT
TRBJ2-2 | . | TRBV6-4 | . | CASSDGQSAGELFF | TGTGCCAGCAGTGACGGGCAATCAGCCGGGGAGCTGTTTTTT
TRBJ2-2 | . | TRBV10-1 | TRBD2 | CASSLAGGRGELFF | TGCGCCAGCAGTTTAGCGGGAGGGCGAGGGGAGCTGTTTTTT
TRBJ2-1 | . | TRBV6-1 | . | CASRQQGVSYNEQFF | TGTGCCAGCAGACAACAGGGAGTCTCCTACAATGAGCAGTTCTTC
TRBJ2-7 | few | TRBV6-1 | . | CASMYRERYF | TGTGCCAGCATGTATAGGGAGCGGTACTTC
TRBJ2-5 | . | TRBV6-2/TRBV6-3 | . | CASRRQDYQETQYF | TGTGCCAGCAGGCGACAGGACTACCAAGAGACCCAGTACTTC
TRBJ1-5 | . | TRBV6-1 | . | CASSDPRTYSNQPQHF | TGTGCCAGCAGTGACCCTAGGACGTATAGCAATCAGCCCCAGCATTTT
TRBJ1-4 | . | TRBV28 | . | CASSAGTNKLFF | TGTGCCAGCAGTGCCGGGACGAATAAACTGTTTTTT
TRBJ1-1 | few | TRBV10-1 | TRBD1 | CASRDTGGTEAFF | TGCGCCAGCAGGGACACAGGGGGCACTGAAGCTTTCTTT
TRBJ1-2 | . | TRBV7-9 | TRBD1 | CASSLTGSYGYTF | TGTGCCAGCAGCCTGACAGGGAGCTATGGCTACACCTTC
TRBJ1-5 | few | TRBV12-3/TRBV12-4 | TRBD1 | CASRVAGTGEKNQPQHF | TGTGCCAGCCGTGTTGCGGGGACAGGGGAAAAGAATCAGCCCCAGCATTTT
TRBJ2-2 | few | TRBV20-1 | TRBD2 | CSARPGGGTGELFF | TGCAGTGCTAGACCGGGAGGCGGCACCGGGGAGCTGTTTTTT
TRBJ1-3 | few | TRBV29-1 | . | CSAEDWSGNTIYF | TGCAGCGCAGAGGACTGGTCTGGAAACACCATATATTTT